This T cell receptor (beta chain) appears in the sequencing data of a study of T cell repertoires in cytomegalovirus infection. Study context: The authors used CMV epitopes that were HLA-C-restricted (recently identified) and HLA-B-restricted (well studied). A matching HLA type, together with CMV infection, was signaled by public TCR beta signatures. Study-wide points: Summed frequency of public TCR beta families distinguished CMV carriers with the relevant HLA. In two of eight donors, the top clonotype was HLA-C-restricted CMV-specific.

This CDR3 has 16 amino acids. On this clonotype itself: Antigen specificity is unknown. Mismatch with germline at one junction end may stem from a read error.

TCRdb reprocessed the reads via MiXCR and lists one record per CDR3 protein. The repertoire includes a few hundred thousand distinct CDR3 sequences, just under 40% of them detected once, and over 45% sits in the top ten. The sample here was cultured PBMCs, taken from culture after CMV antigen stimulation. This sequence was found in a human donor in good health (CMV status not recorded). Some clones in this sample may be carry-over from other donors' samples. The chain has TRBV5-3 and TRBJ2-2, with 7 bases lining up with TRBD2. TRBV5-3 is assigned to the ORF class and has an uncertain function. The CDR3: CASSLGGTFLTGELFF. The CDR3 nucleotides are TGTGCCAGCAGCTTGGGAGGGACTTTCCTCACCGGGGAGCTGTTTTTT.